These 9 T cell receptor beta chains were sequenced from one sample in a study of T cells in Graves' hyperthyroidism and ophthalmopathy. From RNA transcripts, TCR beta CDR3 regions were amplified. The primer set for the first-round RT-PCR of the TCR CDR3 was HTBI. Using its own MiXCR run on the multiplex PCR reads, TCRdb lists one record per CDR3 protein. The sample comprises about 660,000 distinct CDR3 sequences, about 45% of which are singletons, and less than 9% rests with the top ten. The sequenced sample consisted of peripheral blood or thyroid tissue (not recorded which). The receptor source for this set is an adult man with Graves' disease, either hyperthyroidism or ophthalmopathy (not recorded which).

The V call is TRBV7-8, the J call TRBJ1-1; 10 nucleotides line up with TRBD1. The CDR3 totals 16 residues. V dropped 5 bases and J dropped 4; count of bases not matched to a gene: 10. CDR1 and CDR2 from the germline V gene are SGHVS and FQNEAQ. The CDR3, as DNA: TGTGCCAGCAGCACCAAGGACCGGGACAGGGGCACTGAAGCTTTCTTT. This codes for CASSTKDRDRGTEAFF.

This clonotype was counted at least ten times. The chain links TRBV2 to TRBJ1-3, with unresolved D. The CDR3 consists of 13 residues. The germline V gene encodes CDR1 SNHLY and CDR2 FYNNEI. Trimming took off 2 bases at V and 6 bases at J, with 8 bases between the two ends. For the CDR3, the DNA is TGTGCCAGCAGTGAAACGCCGGAAAACACCATATATTTT. This gives the protein CASSETPENTIYF.

This sequence joins TRBV7-6 and TRBJ1-6, with 7 bases aligning to TRBD1. The CDR3 is 15 amino acids. From germline, CDR1 is SGHVS and CDR2 FNYEAQ. V shed 5 bases, J shed 9 bases, and the junction held 10 bases outside the gene matches. Written as DNA, the CDR3 is TGTGCCAGCAGCCAACCCGGGACAGTGCGTTCACCCCTCCACTTT. Protein sequence: CASSQPGTVRSPLHF.

The V and J genes are TRBV7-6 and TRBJ2-5; perhaps D is TRBD1 or TRBD2 (5 bases each). CDR3 length equals 14 residues. The germline V and J ends were trimmed by 5 bases and 5 bases, with 15 bases remaining between them. Germline values: CDR1 SGHVS, CDR2 FNYEAQ. Here the CDR3 DNA reads TGTGCCAGCAGCCGAGGGACCTACAATGAGACCCAGTACTTC. Translating it yields CASSRGTYNETQYF.

The V call is TRBV14, the J call TRBJ2-7; tentative D call: TRBD1 (5 bases). The CDR3 has 15 residues. Germline CDR1 and CDR2: SGHDN and FVKESK. Trimming stripped 0 bases from V and 3 bases from J, with 12 bases between. The CDR3 protein is CASSQDGALGYEQYF. CDR3 DNA sequence: TGTGCCAGCAGCCAAGATGGGGCGTTAGGCTACGAGCAGTACTTC.

This clonotype was counted ten times or more. The chain carries TRBV10-3 and TRBJ1-6; D ambiguous. CDR3 size: 13 residues. Trimming cost V 5 bases and J 6 bases, with 8 bases left between them. CDR1 and CDR2 from the germline V gene are ENHRY and SYGVKD. The DNA for the CDR3 is TGTGCCATCAGTCAACAGAGTAATTCACCCCTCCACTTT. Amino acid sequence: CAISQQSNSPLHF.

This clonotype was observed many times. This sequence joins TRBV29-1 and TRBJ1-1; the D is unclear. Per the germline V gene, CDR1 is SQVTM and CDR2 is ANQGSEA. The ends were cut back, 8 bases at V and 1 base at J, with 14 bases in the middle. The CDR3 consists of 13 residues. Written as DNA, the CDR3 is TGCAGCTTTATACGGACGGCGAACACTGAAGCTTTCTTT. This codes for CSFIRTANTEAFF.

V and J are TRBV9 and TRBJ2-7, with 11 positions matching TRBD2. The CDR3 covers 14 residues. The V segment lost 4 bases and the J segment 2 bases; nucleotides outside the gene matches: 2. Germline CDR1 SGDLS, CDR2 YYNGEE. CDR3 in amino acids: CASSILAGAYEQYF. The CDR3 DNA follows: TGTGCCAGCAGCATACTAGCGGGGGCCTACGAGCAGTACTTC.

The V gene is TRBV10-3, the J gene TRBJ1-1, with 8 nucleotides matching TRBD1. CDR1 is ENHRY, CDR2 SYGVKD, per germline. Trimming removed 5 bases from V and 4 bases from J; junction bases left unmatched: 6. There are 14 residues in the CDR3. The CDR3 nucleotides read TGTGCCATCAGTTTGCTAGGACAGGGCACTGAAGCTTTCTTT. Protein sequence: CAISLLGQGTEAFF.